This TCR beta chain was observed in a study of cytomegalovirus exposure and HLA in healthy donors. CDR3 length: 15 residues. Trimming cost V 0 bases and J 0 bases, with 8 bases left between them. Germline V gene lookup returns CDR1 SGDLS and CDR2 YYNGEE. The PCR contained 60 Vbeta and 13 Jbeta primers. Using immunoSEQ multiplex PCR, the repertoire was profiled, and TCRdb retains in-frame clones only, with some absent. The table records roughly 250,000 clones, around 80% of them present only once. Specimen: PBMCs. The receptor was isolated from a girl aged 2-10 years in good health and CMV-seronegative. The chain joins TRBV9 to TRBJ2-3; weak D call: TRBD2 (5 bases). DNA for the CDR3: TGTGCCAGCAGCGTAGAGGGAGCTAGCACAGATACGCAGTATTTT. Translated, it gives CASSVEGASTDTQYF.